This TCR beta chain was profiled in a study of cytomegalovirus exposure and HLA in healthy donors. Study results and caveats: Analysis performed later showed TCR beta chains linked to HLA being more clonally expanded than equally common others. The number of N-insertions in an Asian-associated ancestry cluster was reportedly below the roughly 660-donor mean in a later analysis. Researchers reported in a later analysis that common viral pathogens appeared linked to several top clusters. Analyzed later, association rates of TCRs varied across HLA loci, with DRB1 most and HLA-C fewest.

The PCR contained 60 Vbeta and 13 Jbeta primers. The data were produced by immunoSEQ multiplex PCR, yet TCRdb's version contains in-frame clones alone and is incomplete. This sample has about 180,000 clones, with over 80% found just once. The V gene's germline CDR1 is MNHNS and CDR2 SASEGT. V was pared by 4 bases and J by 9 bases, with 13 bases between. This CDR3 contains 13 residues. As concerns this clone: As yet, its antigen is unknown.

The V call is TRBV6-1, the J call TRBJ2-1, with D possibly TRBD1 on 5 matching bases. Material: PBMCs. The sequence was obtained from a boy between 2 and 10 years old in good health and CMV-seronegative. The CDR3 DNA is TGTGCCAGCAGTGTAACAGGAGCGATTGAGCAGTTCTTC. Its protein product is CASSVTGAIEQFF.